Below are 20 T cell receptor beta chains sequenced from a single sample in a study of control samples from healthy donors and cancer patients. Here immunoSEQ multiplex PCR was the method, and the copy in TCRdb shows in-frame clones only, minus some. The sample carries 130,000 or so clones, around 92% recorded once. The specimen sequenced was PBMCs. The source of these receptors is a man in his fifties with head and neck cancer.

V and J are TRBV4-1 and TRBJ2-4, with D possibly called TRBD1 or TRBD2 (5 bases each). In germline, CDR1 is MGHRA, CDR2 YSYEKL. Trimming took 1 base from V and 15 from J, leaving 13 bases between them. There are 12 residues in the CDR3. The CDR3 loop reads CASSQATGPRYF. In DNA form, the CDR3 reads TGCGCCAGCAGCCAAGCCACGGGACCCCGGTACTTC.

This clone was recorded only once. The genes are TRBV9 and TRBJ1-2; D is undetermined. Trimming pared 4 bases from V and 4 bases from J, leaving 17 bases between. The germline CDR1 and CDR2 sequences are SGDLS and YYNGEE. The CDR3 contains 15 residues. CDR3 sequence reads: CASSRTDGYFYGYTF. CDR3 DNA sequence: TGTGCCAGCAGCCGAACCGACGGATACTTCTATGGCTACACCTTC.

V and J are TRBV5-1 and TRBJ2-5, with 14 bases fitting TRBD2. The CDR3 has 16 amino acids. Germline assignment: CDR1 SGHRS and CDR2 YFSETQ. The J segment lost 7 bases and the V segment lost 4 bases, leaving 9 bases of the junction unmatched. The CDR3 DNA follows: TGCGCCAGCAGCGCCTCCGGGACTAGCGGGGGAGGGACCCAGTACTTC. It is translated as CASSASGTSGGGTQYF.

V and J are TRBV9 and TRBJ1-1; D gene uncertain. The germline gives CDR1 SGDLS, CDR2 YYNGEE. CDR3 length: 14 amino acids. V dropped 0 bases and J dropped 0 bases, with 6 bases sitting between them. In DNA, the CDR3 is TGTGCCAGCAGCGTAGCTGGCATGAACACTGAAGCTTTCTTT. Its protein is CASSVAGMNTEAFF.

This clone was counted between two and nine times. CDR3 in DNA: TGTGCCAGCAGCCCCGGGGGGGACTACGAGCAGTACTTC. Encoded protein: CASSPGGDYEQYF. This chain links TRBV6-6 with TRBJ2-7; 8 bases align to TRBD2. CDR1 and CDR2 from the germline V gene are MNHNY and SVGAGI (reference sequence). This CDR3 comprises 13 residues. V gave up 6 bases and J gave up 3 bases; unmatched junction bases: 4.

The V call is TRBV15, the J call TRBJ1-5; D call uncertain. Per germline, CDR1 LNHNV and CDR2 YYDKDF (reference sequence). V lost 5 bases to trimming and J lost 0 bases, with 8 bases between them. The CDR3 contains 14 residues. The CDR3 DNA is TGTGCCACCAGCTTCGCATATAGCAATCAGCCCCAGCATTTT. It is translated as CATSFAYSNQPQHF.

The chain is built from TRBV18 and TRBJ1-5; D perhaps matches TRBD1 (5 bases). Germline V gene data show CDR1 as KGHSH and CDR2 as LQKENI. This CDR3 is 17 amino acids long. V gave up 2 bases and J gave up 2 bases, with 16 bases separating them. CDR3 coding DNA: TGTGCCAGCTCACCAGCCAGGGAAGTCCGTGGCAATCAGCCCCAGCATTTT. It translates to CASSPAREVRGNQPQHF. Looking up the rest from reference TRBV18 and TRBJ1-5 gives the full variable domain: NAGVMQNPRHLVRRRGQEARLRCSPMKGHSHVYWYRQLPEEGLKFMVYLQKENIIDESGMPKERFSAEFPKEGPSILRIQQVVRGDSAAYFCASSPAREVRGNQPQHFGDGTRLSIL.

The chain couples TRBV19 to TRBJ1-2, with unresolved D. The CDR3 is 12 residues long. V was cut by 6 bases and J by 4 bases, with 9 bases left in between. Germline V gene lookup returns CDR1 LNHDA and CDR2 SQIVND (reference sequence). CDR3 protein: CASSGDLYGYTF. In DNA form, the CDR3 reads TGTGCCAGTAGCGGAGATCTCTATGGCTACACCTTC. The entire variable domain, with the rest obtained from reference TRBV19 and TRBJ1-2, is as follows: DGGITQSPKYLFRKEGQNVTLSCEQNLNHDAMYWYRQDPGQGLRLIYYSQIVNDFQKGDIAEGYSVSREKKESFPLTVTSAQKNPTAFYLCASSGDLYGYTFGSGTRLTVV.

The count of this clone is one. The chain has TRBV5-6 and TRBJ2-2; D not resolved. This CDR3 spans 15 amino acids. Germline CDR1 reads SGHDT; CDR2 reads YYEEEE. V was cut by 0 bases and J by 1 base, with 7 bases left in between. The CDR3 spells CASSLGSGNTGELFF. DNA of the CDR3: TGTGCCAGCAGCTTGGGGTCAGGGAACACCGGGGAGCTGTTTTTT.

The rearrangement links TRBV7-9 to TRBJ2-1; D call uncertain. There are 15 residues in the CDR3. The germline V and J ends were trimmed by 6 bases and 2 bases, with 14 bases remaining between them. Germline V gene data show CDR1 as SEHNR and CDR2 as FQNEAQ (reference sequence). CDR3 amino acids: CASSQRADPYNEQFF. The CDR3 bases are TGTGCCAGCAGTCAAAGGGCGGACCCCTACAATGAGCAGTTCTTC.

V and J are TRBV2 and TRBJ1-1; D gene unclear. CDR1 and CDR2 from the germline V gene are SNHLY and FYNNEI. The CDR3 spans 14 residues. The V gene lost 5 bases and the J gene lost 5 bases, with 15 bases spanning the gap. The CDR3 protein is CASSSQITGTEAFF. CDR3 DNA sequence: TGTGCCAGCAGTTCACAAATCACGGGGACTGAAGCTTTCTTT.

CDR3 DNA: TGTGCCAGCAGCCCGGACGGCAATCAGCCCCAGCATTTT. It encodes CASSPDGNQPQHF. The chain joins TRBV7-8 to TRBJ1-5, with D unclear. This CDR3 has 13 amino acids. From germline, CDR1 is SGHVS and CDR2 FQNEAQ. V was cut by 5 bases and J by 2 bases, with 7 bases left in between.

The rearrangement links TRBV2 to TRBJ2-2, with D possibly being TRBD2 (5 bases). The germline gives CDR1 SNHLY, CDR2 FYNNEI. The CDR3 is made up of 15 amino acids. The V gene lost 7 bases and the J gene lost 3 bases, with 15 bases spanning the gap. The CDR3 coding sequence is TGTGCCAGCAAGCGGTTCACGTCGGACACCGGGGAGCTGTTTTTT. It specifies CASKRFTSDTGELFF. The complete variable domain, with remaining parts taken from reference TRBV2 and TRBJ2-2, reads EPEVTQTPSHQVTQMGQEVILRCVPISNHLYFYWYRQILGQKVEFLVSFYNNEISEKSEIFDDQFSVERPDGSNFTLKIRSTKLEDSAMYFCASKRFTSDTGELFFGEGSRLTVL.

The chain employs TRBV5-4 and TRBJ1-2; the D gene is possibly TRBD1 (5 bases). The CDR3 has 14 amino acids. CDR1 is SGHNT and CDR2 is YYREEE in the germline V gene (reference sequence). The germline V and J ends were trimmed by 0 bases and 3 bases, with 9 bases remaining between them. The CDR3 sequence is CASSLGGVHYGYTF. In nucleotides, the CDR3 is TGTGCCAGCAGCTTGGGGGGGGTACACTATGGCTACACCTTC. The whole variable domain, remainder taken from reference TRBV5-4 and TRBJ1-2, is ETGVTQSPTHLIKTRGQQVTLRCSSQSGHNTVSWYQQALGQGPQFIFQYYREEENGRGNFPPRFSGLQFPNYSSELNVNALELDDSALYLCASSLGGVHYGYTFGSGTRLTVV.

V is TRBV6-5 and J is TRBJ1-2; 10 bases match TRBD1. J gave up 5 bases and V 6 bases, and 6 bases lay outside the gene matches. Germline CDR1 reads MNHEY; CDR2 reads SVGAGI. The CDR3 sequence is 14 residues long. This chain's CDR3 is CASRAPGQGYGYTF. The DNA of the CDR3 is TGTGCCAGCAGGGCCCCGGGACAGGGGTATGGCTACACCTTC.

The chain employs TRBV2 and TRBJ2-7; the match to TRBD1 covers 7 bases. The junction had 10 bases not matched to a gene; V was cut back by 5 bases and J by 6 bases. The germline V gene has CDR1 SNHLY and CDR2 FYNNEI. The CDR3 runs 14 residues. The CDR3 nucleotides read TGTGCCAGCAGTTACAGGGGAACCCTTGGCGAGCAGTACTTC. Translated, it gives CASSYRGTLGEQYF.

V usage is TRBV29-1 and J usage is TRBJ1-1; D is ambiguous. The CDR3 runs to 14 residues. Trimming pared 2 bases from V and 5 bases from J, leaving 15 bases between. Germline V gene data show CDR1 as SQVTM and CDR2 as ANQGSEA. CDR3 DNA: TGCAGCGTTGAAACATCGGGGTTGGGTACTGAAGCTTTCTTT. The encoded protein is CSVETSGLGTEAFF.

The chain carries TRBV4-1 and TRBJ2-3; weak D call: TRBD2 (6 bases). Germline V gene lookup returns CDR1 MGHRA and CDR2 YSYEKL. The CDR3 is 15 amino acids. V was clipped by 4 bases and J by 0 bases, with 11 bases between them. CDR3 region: CASSLAGLSTDTQYF. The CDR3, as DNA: TGCGCCAGCAGCCTGGCGGGACTTAGCACAGATACGCAGTATTTT.

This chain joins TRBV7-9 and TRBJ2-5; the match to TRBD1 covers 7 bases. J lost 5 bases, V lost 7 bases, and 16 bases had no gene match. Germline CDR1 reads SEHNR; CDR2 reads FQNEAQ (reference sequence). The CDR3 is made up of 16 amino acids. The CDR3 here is CASTIIFGQELETQYF. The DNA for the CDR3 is TGTGCCAGCACCATTATTTTTGGACAGGAGCTGGAGACCCAGTACTTC. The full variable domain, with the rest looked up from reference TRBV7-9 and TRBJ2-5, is DTGVSQNPRHKITKRGQNVTFRCDPISEHNRLYWYRQTLGQGPEFLTYFQNEAQLEKSRLLSDRFSAERPKGSFSTLEIQRTEQGDSAMYLCASTIIFGQELETQYFGPGTRLLVL.

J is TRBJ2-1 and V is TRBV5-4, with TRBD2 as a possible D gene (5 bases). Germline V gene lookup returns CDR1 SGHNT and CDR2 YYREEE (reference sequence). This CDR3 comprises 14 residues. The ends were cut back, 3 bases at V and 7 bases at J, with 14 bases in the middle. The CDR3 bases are TGTGCCAGCAGCTCAGAATGGCCGGGGAATGAGCAGTTCTTC. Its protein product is CASSSEWPGNEQFF. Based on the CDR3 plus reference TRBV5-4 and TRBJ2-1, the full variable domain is ETGVTQSPTHLIKTRGQQVTLRCSSQSGHNTVSWYQQALGQGPQFIFQYYREEENGRGNFPPRFSGLQFPNYSSELNVNALELDDSALYLCASSSEWPGNEQFFGPGTRLTVL.